Listed below are T cell receptor beta chains from one sample, sequenced in a study of metastatic and nonmetastatic thyroid tumors. TCRdb ran MiXCR on the PCR reads. The repertoire holds about 13,000 clones, roughly 21% seen once, with approximately 12% in the top ten. Sequencing was performed on adjacent normal tissue. These receptors originate from a female donor with papillary thyroid cancer or a benign thyroid nodule (not recorded which). Some clones in this sample may be carry-over from other donors' samples. Each CDR3 is given without its conserved first and last residue. D genes are given only for firm matches.

j_gene: TRBJ1-2
d_gene: -
v_gene: TRBV6-5
CDR3aa: ASSYGQNYFYT

j_gene: TRBJ1-3
d_gene: -
v_gene: TRBV11-2
CDR3aa: AISHNRGSTIY

j_gene: TRBJ1-2
d_gene: -
v_gene: TRBV6-1
CDR3aa: ASSGRTEGGYT

j_gene: TRBJ2-3
d_gene: -
v_gene: TRBV19
CDR3aa: ASRRWASTSTDTQY

j_gene: TRBJ1-1
d_gene: -
v_gene: TRBV3-1
CDR3aa: ASSQVWENTEAF

j_gene: TRBJ2-2
d_gene: -
v_gene: TRBV6-1
CDR3aa: ASRSGTENTGELF

j_gene: TRBJ1-1
d_gene: -
v_gene: TRBV19
CDR3aa: ASSHTGPAEAF

j_gene: TRBJ1-5
d_gene: TRBD1
v_gene: TRBV27
CDR3aa: ASRVTGGNQPQH

j_gene: TRBJ2-7
d_gene: -
v_gene: TRBV6-1
CDR3aa: ASSERGAYEQY

j_gene: TRBJ1-1
d_gene: TRBD1
v_gene: TRBV12-3/TRBV12-4
CDR3aa: ASSNQGAPGGTEAF

j_gene: TRBJ2-3
d_gene: -
v_gene: TRBV20-1
CDR3aa: SAARWEGADTQY

j_gene: TRBJ2-3
d_gene: -
v_gene: TRBV28
CDR3aa: ASAPSPDTQY

j_gene: TRBJ1-4
d_gene: -
v_gene: TRBV6-1
CDR3aa: ASSESWATNEKLF

j_gene: TRBJ2-3
d_gene: TRBD2
v_gene: TRBV12-3/TRBV12-4
CDR3aa: ASGILAGGAGTDTQY

j_gene: TRBJ1-2
d_gene: -
v_gene: TRBV6-5
CDR3aa: ASSYPRGNGYT

j_gene: TRBJ2-1
d_gene: -
v_gene: TRBV7-2
CDR3aa: ASRVGLDHEQF

j_gene: TRBJ2-1
d_gene: TRBD1
v_gene: TRBV20-1
CDR3aa: SARDSNRGEQF

j_gene: TRBJ2-1
d_gene: -
v_gene: TRBV7-2
CDR3aa: ASSFQGEGEQF

j_gene: TRBJ2-1
d_gene: -
v_gene: TRBV29-1
CDR3aa: SVESVQGQF

j_gene: TRBJ1-3
d_gene: TRBD1
v_gene: TRBV12-3/TRBV12-4
CDR3aa: ASSFVQGARNTIY

j_gene: TRBJ2-5
d_gene: -
v_gene: TRBV12-3/TRBV12-4
CDR3aa: ASSKLQGTRETQY

j_gene: TRBJ2-7
d_gene: -
v_gene: TRBV27
CDR3aa: ASRLTGLNYKQY

j_gene: TRBJ2-1
d_gene: -
v_gene: TRBV5-8
CDR3aa: ASSSHAYPSSYNEQF